Each of the 27 T cell receptor beta chains below was sequenced from the same sample in a study of blood T cell repertoires in COVID-19. Here immunoSEQ multiplex PCR was the method, and the copy in TCRdb shows in-frame clones only, minus some. The sample has thousands of clones; about 90% are singletons. Sequencing input: peripheral blood. All receptors come from a man between 65 and 85 years old with active COVID-19.

The rearrangement joins TRBV20-1 to TRBJ1-1; TRBD1 might be the D (5 bases). Germline CDR1 reads DFQATT; CDR2 reads SNEGSKA (reference sequence). The CDR3 has 11 amino acids. CDR3 sequence reads: CSLLKGYEAFF. CDR3 sequence (DNA): TGCAGCCTTTTAAAGGGGTATGAAGCTTTCTTT.

This chain joins TRBV15 and TRBJ1-4; TRBD1 is a possible D gene (6 bases). Trimming took off 1 base at V and 5 bases at J, with 17 bases between the two ends. The CDR3 consists of 17 residues. Germline CDR1 LNHNV, CDR2 YYDKDF (reference sequence). This CDR3 reads CATSRGDTVGANEKLFF. CDR3 sequence (DNA): TGTGCCACCAGCAGAGGGGACACCGTCGGGGCCAATGAAAAACTGTTTTTT.

This clone has just one count. The V and J genes are TRBV19 and TRBJ2-7; 14 bases are a match to TRBD2. CDR1 is LNHDA and CDR2 is SQIVND in the germline V gene (reference sequence). V was clipped by 3 bases and J by 3 bases; unmatched bases: 7. The CDR3 runs 17 residues. CDR3 loop: CASSMASGLAGVYEQYF. CDR3 DNA sequence: TGTGCCAGTAGTATGGCCTCGGGACTAGCGGGGGTCTACGAGCAGTACTTC.

The chain uses TRBV18 and TRBJ1-2; 9 bases fit TRBD1. This CDR3 is 13 amino acids long. Losses at the gene ends were 8 bases for V and 5 bases for J; bases not matched to a gene: 6. Germline V lookup: CDR1 KGHSH, CDR2 LQKENI. CDR3 coding DNA: TGTGCCAGCATACAGGGGGCCGGGTATGGCTACACCTTC. This encodes CASIQGAGYGYTF.

The table lists this clone with a count of one. V gene TRBV2 combines with J gene TRBJ1-2; D is unclear. V was pared by 4 bases and J by 1 base, with 7 bases between. The germline gives CDR1 SNHLY, CDR2 FYNNEI. The CDR3 spans 13 residues. CDR3 amino acids: CASSGQNNYGYTF. The DNA of the CDR3 is TGTGCCAGCAGTGGCCAGAATAACTATGGCTACACCTTC.

This chain joins TRBV14 and TRBJ2-2; a weak D match, TRBD2 (7 bases). The CDR3 length is 15 residues. V lost 1 base and J lost 5, with 11 bases in between. CDR1 and CDR2 from the germline V gene are SGHDN and FVKESK. CDR3 sequence: CASSQGAGHTGELFF. The CDR3 DNA sequence: TGTGCCAGCAGCCAAGGAGCGGGACATACCGGGGAGCTGTTTTTT.

The chain recombines TRBV28 with TRBJ2-1; a weak D match, TRBD2 (6 bases). The germline V gene encodes CDR1 MDHEN and CDR2 SYDVKM. This CDR3 contains 14 residues. V was clipped by 4 bases and J by 3 bases, with 10 bases between them. The DNA for the CDR3 is TGTGCCAGCAGTTCTCCCGGGGGCTACAATGAGCAGTTCTTC. Translation gives CASSSPGGYNEQFF.

The J gene is TRBJ2-1, the V gene TRBV7-9, with 12 positions matching TRBD2. Germline values: CDR1 SEHNR, CDR2 FQNEAQ (reference sequence). The trim removed 3 bases at V and 6 bases at J, leaving 3 bases unmatched. This CDR3 contains 15 residues. As DNA, the CDR3 is TGTGCCAGCAGCTTCCTAGCGGGGGGGGCCAATGAGCAGTTCTTC. Encoded protein: CASSFLAGGANEQFF.

The chain carries TRBV6-5 and TRBJ1-6; D possibly corresponds to TRBD1 (5 bases). Germline V lookup: CDR1 MNHEY, CDR2 SVGAGI. V lost 7 bases to trimming and J lost 10 bases, with 14 bases between them. This CDR3 is 13 amino acids long. CDR3 coding DNA: TGTGCCAGCAACCAGGGTTCTCGCTCACCCCTCCACTTT. Encoded protein: CASNQGSRSPLHF.

The V gene is TRBV6-5, the J gene TRBJ2-7; no clear D gene. The CDR3 extends over 12 amino acids. The germline CDR1 and CDR2 sequences are MNHEY and SVGAGI. Trimming removed 9 bases at V and 2 bases at J, with 11 bases between. The CDR3 coding sequence is TGTGCCAGTACAGACACAACCTACGAGCAGTACTTC. This translates into CASTDTTYEQYF.

The rearrangement links TRBV9 to TRBJ2-7, with a weak D call TRBD2 (5 bases). This CDR3 is 14 amino acids long. The germline V gene has CDR1 SGDLS and CDR2 YYNGEE. V lost 0 bases to trimming and J lost 1 base, with 8 bases between them. CDR3 DNA sequence: TGTGCCAGCAGCGTAGGTGGGGAGTCCTACGAGCAGTACTTC. It yields the protein CASSVGGESYEQYF.

This chain connects TRBV29-1 to TRBJ1-5; 7 bases fit TRBD1. Germline CDR1 reads SQVTM; CDR2 reads ANQGSEA. Trimming at V came to 6 bases and at J to 6 bases, leaving 8 bases not matched to a gene. There are 13 residues in the CDR3. The CDR3 DNA is TGCAGCGTGGCTACAGGGGTAGGTCAGCCCCAGCATTTT. Encoded protein: CSVATGVGQPQHF.

This chain uses TRBV27 with TRBJ1-5; D is undetermined. The CDR3 is 14 residues long. The V gene's germline CDR1 is MNHEY and CDR2 SMNVEV (reference sequence). Trimming removed 6 bases from V and 8 bases from J, with 17 bases in between. This CDR3 reads CASSSSGGIKPQHF. Written as DNA, the CDR3 is TGTGCCAGCAGCTCCTCGGGAGGGATTAAGCCCCAGCATTTT.

The chain employs TRBV5-1 and TRBJ2-5; 8 bases are shared with TRBD2. The V gene end was trimmed by 0 bases and the J gene end by 4 bases; junction bases not matched to a gene: 5. Germline assignment: CDR1 SGHRS and CDR2 YFSETQ. This CDR3 region has 15 residues. The CDR3 sequence is CASSLELADRETQYF. As DNA, the CDR3 is TGCGCCAGCAGCTTGGAACTAGCGGACCGAGAGACCCAGTACTTC.

The CDR3 sequence: CASSRGGANEQFF. In nucleotides, the CDR3 is TGTGCCAGCTCGCGGGGTGGTGCAAATGAGCAGTTCTTC. The chain employs TRBV18 and TRBJ2-1; TRBD2 might be the D (6 bases). Germline V gives CDR1 KGHSH, CDR2 LQKENI. V gave up 6 bases and J gave up 7 bases, with 13 bases separating them. CDR3 length equals 13 residues.

The chain links TRBV24-1 to TRBJ2-2, with TRBD1 as a possible D gene (6 bases). CDR1 KGHDR and CDR2 SFDVKD come from the germline V gene. The CDR3 has 15 amino acids. V was clipped by 3 bases and J by 4 bases, with 11 bases between them. Here the CDR3 reads CATSDRSGVTGELFF. The CDR3 DNA follows: TGTGCCACCAGTGATCGTTCAGGGGTCACCGGGGAGCTGTTTTTT.

The rearrangement joins TRBV29-1 to TRBJ1-2; D call uncertain. This CDR3 is 10 amino acids long. Germline V gene lookup returns CDR1 SQVTM and CDR2 ANQGSEA. V dropped 4 bases and J dropped 4 bases, with 4 bases sitting between them. CDR3 protein: CSVASYGYTF. The CDR3 bases are TGCAGCGTTGCCAGCTATGGCTACACCTTC.

The chain couples TRBV11-2 to TRBJ1-1, with unresolved D. The CDR3 consists of 15 residues. V was clipped by 3 bases and J by 0 bases, with 11 bases between them. Germline CDR1 is SGHAT and CDR2 is FQNNGV. The CDR3 loop reads CASSFTPSMNTEAFF. CDR3 nucleotide sequence: TGTGCCAGCAGCTTCACACCCTCCATGAACACTGAAGCTTTCTTT.

This chain uses TRBV27 with TRBJ2-7; 12 bases align to TRBD2. The CDR3 is 18 amino acids. J gave up 0 bases and V 5 bases, and 11 bases lay outside the gene matches. Germline loops: CDR1 MNHEY, CDR2 SMNVEV (reference sequence). In DNA, the CDR3 is TGTGCCAGCAGTCCCCTCGGACTAGCGGGGACGAGCTCCTACGAGCAGTACTTC. Its protein product is CASSPLGLAGTSSYEQYF.

This chain joins TRBV5-1 and TRBJ1-3; D unclear. Germline CDR1 is SGHRS and CDR2 is YFSETQ. V was clipped by 4 bases and J by 0 bases, with 14 bases between them. The CDR3 has 16 residues. The CDR3 nucleotides read TGCGCCAGCAGCCTCTCCGTGCAGGCCTCTGGAAACACCATATATTTT. This translates into CASSLSVQASGNTIYF.

A single count supports this clone. This chain joins TRBV7-8 and TRBJ1-2; 8 positions agree with TRBD1. This CDR3 comprises 16 residues. V shed 5 bases and J 3 bases; nucleotides not matched to a gene: 11. CDR1 SGHVS and CDR2 FQNEAQ come from the germline V gene. CDR3 region: CASSPDGQGNYYGYTF. The DNA for the CDR3 is TGTGCCAGCAGCCCCGACGGACAGGGAAATTACTATGGCTACACCTTC.

The chain links TRBV5-6 to TRBJ2-7; 7 positions match TRBD1. The CDR3 is 14 amino acids. CDR1 SGHDT and CDR2 YYEEEE come from the germline V gene. Losses at the gene ends were 4 bases for V and 2 bases for J; bases not matched to a gene: 6. In nucleotides, the CDR3 is TGTGCCAGCAGCGCGAGACAGGGCACCTACGAGCAGTACTTC. This sequence encodes CASSARQGTYEQYF.

The chain links TRBV6-5 to TRBJ1-5, with D maybe TRBD1 (5 bases). Germline loops: CDR1 MNHEY, CDR2 SVGAGI. Trimming removed 6 bases at V and 0 bases at J, with 9 bases between. This CDR3 region has 14 residues. DNA of the CDR3: TGTGCCAGCAGCCCAGGGCATAGCAATCAGCCCCAGCATTTT. Translated: CASSPGHSNQPQHF.

This chain uses TRBV6-2 or TRBV6-3 with TRBJ1-1; no reliable D call. Per the germline V gene, CDR1 is MNHEY and CDR2 is SVGEGT. The V end lost 3 bases, the J end lost 0 bases, and 8 bases lay between the germline ends. The CDR3 loop spans 14 amino acids. Written as DNA, the CDR3 is TGTGCCAGCAGTTATGCCGAGTTGAACACTGAAGCTTTCTTT. Translation: CASSYAELNTEAFF.

The chain combines TRBV28 with TRBJ2-7; TRBD2 matches at 7 bases. Trimming removed 3 bases from V and 2 bases from J; junction bases left unmatched: 10. CDR3 size: 16 residues. From germline, CDR1 is MDHEN and CDR2 SYDVKM. CDR3 in DNA: TGTGCCAGCAGTTTCCATCTAGCGGTATTAACCTACGAGCAGTACTTC. This translates into CASSFHLAVLTYEQYF.

The genes are TRBV7-2 and TRBJ2-5; 7 positions agree with TRBD1. Trimming at V came to 4 bases and at J to 3 bases, leaving 11 bases not matched to a gene. Germline V gives CDR1 SGHTA, CDR2 FQGNSA. There are 16 residues in the CDR3. The CDR3 nucleotides read TGTGCCAGCAGCTCGACAGGGCTTACCGTTAAAGAGACCCAGTACTTC. Translating gives CASSSTGLTVKETQYF. Supplemented by reference TRBV7-2 and TRBJ2-5, the full variable domain reads GAGVSQSPSNKVTEKGKDVELRCDPISGHTALYWYRQSLGQGLEFLIYFQGNSAPDKSGLPSDRFSAERTGGSVSTLTIQRTQQEDSAVYLCASSSTGLTVKETQYFGPGTRLLVL.

The V call is TRBV3-1 (or the pseudogene TRBV3-2), the J call TRBJ2-7; no clear D. This CDR3 has 12 residues. V was shortened by 1 base and J by 2 bases, with 3 bases between the two germline ends. Germline V gene lookup returns CDR1 LGHDT and CDR2 YNNKEL (reference sequence). The CDR3 is CASSQVAYEQYF. The CDR3 DNA is TGTGCCAGCAGCCAAGTCGCCTACGAGCAGTACTTC.